This T cell receptor beta chain originates from a study of early T cells in non-severe SARS-CoV-2 infection. Study summary: Sequencing of bulk RNA from unsorted whole blood was done, without chain pairing.

The CDR3 is 15 amino acids. With 6 bases clipped from V and 0 bases from J, the junction kept 7 bases outside the gene matches. Molecules of cDNA were individually given unique molecular identifiers that were attached to them. TCRdb independently ran MiXCR on the 5' RACE reads; one entry per CDR3 protein. The sample gives some 24,000 distinct CDR3 sequences, more than 4% of which show up once; about 15% is in the top ten. What was sequenced was whole blood. The chain combines TRBV12-3 or TRBV12-4 with TRBJ1-1, with 7 bases that match TRBD1. The sequence derives from an adult who was a healthcare worker with PCR-confirmed SARS-CoV-2 infection or an uninfected control (not recorded which). CDR3 DNA sequence: TGTGCCAGCAGACAGGGGAGAAGAATGAACACTGAAGCTTTCTTT. Translation: CASRQGRRMNTEAFF.